Following are 21 T cell receptor beta chains from one sample sequenced in a study of shared clonotypes between healthy human individuals. Using immunoSEQ multiplex PCR, the repertoire was profiled, and TCRdb retains in-frame clones only, with some absent. The table includes 2 million or so clones, approximately 95% detected once. Naive CD8 cells lacked CD45RO and underwent positive selection for CCR7, leaving out terminally differentiated effector memory CD45RA+ cells. The sequenced sample was naive CD8+ T cells sorted from blood. The receptors were sampled from a man between 18 and 29 years old in good health.

V gene TRBV29-1 combines with J gene TRBJ2-2; 9 nucleotides align to TRBD2. In germline, CDR1 is SQVTM, CDR2 ANQGSEA. This CDR3 has 12 residues. Germline trimming cut 6 bases from V and 5 bases from J; bases unmatched to any gene: 1. CDR3 DNA sequence: TGCAGCGTCACTAGCGGGACCGGGGAGCTGTTTTTT. It encodes CSVTSGTGELFF.

The rearrangement links TRBV15 to TRBJ2-3; 10 bases align to TRBD2. The CDR3 is made up of 17 amino acids. Germline V gene data show CDR1 as LNHNV and CDR2 as YYDKDF (reference sequence). V trimming: 4 bases; J trimming: 4 bases; junction bases outside the gene matches: 11. CDR3 coding DNA: TGTGCCACCAGCAAAGATCCGGGACTAGCGTCTTCAGATACGCAGTATTTT. It is translated as CATSKDPGLASSDTQYF.

This sequence joins TRBV11-2 and TRBJ2-7, with 13 bases matching TRBD2. This CDR3 is 18 amino acids long. Germline CDR1 is SGHAT and CDR2 is FQNNGV. The trim removed 1 base at V and 2 bases at J, leaving 8 bases unmatched. CDR3 residues: CASSLGTSGSSLAYEQYF. The DNA of the CDR3 is TGTGCCAGCAGCTTAGGGACTAGCGGGAGCAGCCTAGCCTACGAGCAGTACTTC. The whole variable domain, remainder taken from reference TRBV11-2 and TRBJ2-7, is EAGVAQSPRYKIIEKRQSVAFWCNPISGHATLYWYQQILGQGPKLLIQFQNNGVVDDSQLPKDRFSAERLKGVDSTLKIQPAKLEDSAVYLCASSLGTSGSSLAYEQYFGPGTRLTVT.

This chain connects TRBV27 to TRBJ2-1, with 7 positions matching TRBD2. CDR1 and CDR2 from the germline V gene are MNHEY and SMNVEV (reference sequence). The CDR3 runs to 16 residues. J lost 4 bases, V lost 1 base, and 7 bases had no gene match. The CDR3 here is CASSLFLAGRYNEQFF. The CDR3 DNA follows: TGTGCCAGCAGTTTATTCTTAGCGGGCCGATACAATGAGCAGTTCTTC.

V gene TRBV10-3 combines with J gene TRBJ1-5; D is possibly TRBD1 (6 bases). V was pared by 7 bases and J by 4 bases, with 11 bases between. CDR1 is ENHRY, CDR2 SYGVKD, per germline. CDR3 length: 13 amino acids. CDR3 protein: CAITPGENQPQHF. The CDR3 DNA reads as TGTGCCATCACCCCAGGGGAAAATCAGCCCCAGCATTTT.

The gene calls are TRBV7-9 and TRBJ2-1; 8 positions agree with TRBD2. The CDR3 contains 15 residues. V dropped 5 bases and J dropped 8; count of bases not matched to a gene: 11. From germline, CDR1 is SEHNR and CDR2 FQNEAQ (reference sequence). Here the CDR3 DNA reads TGTGCCAGCAGCCCCCCCCGGGGGGGCCAACATGAGCAGTTCTTC. It codes for CASSPPRGGQHEQFF.

This clone occurred once. In the same sample, other DNA sequences code for this CDR3. J is TRBJ2-5 and V is TRBV5-1; 11 bases map to TRBD2. Trimming removed 0 bases from V and 4 bases from J; junction bases left unmatched: 2. CDR1 is SGHRS, CDR2 YFSETQ, per germline. The CDR3 has 15 residues. The CDR3 DNA is TGCGCCAGCAGCTTGGGACTAGCGGGGTTAGAGACCCAGTACTTC. This gives the protein CASSLGLAGLETQYF.

This chain uses TRBV2 with TRBJ2-1; 13 nucleotides line up with TRBD2. CDR1 is SNHLY and CDR2 is FYNNEI in the germline V gene. V trimming: 6 bases; J trimming: 2 bases; junction bases outside the gene matches: 4. This CDR3 region has 16 residues. Here the CDR3 reads CASRAGLAGTYNEQFF. In DNA form, the CDR3 reads TGTGCCAGCAGAGCGGGACTAGCGGGAACCTACAATGAGCAGTTCTTC.

The chain has TRBV15 and TRBJ1-4; D gene ambiguous. This CDR3 region has 14 residues. Germline V CDR1 and CDR2: LNHNV, YYDKDF (reference sequence). Trimming pared 0 bases from V and 8 bases from J, leaving 10 bases between. The DNA for the CDR3 is TGTGCCACCAGCAGAGATAAGGGCGGCGAAAAACTGTTTTTT. This encodes CATSRDKGGEKLFF.

CDR3: CASSEMRGSGNTIYF. The CDR3 DNA reads as TGTGCCAGCAGTGAAATGAGGGGCTCTGGAAACACCATATATTTT. V gene TRBV6-1 combines with J gene TRBJ1-3; tentatively, D is TRBD1 (5 bases). The CDR3 runs to 15 residues. CDR1 and CDR2 (germline): MNHNS, SASEGT. Trimming removed 2 bases from V and 0 bases from J, with 8 bases in between.

The chain uses TRBV11-2 and TRBJ1-1; 9 bases are a match to TRBD1. Germline CDR1 SGHAT, CDR2 FQNNGV. Germline trimming cut 5 bases from V and 4 bases from J; bases unmatched to any gene: 11. This CDR3 comprises 16 residues. The CDR3 nucleotides are TGTGCCAGCAGCCCCTCAAACAGGGGGCAGGGCACTGAAGCTTTCTTT. It is translated as CASSPSNRGQGTEAFF.

Turning to this clone: Other DNA sequences within the sample encode an identical CDR3. The chain has TRBV5-6 and TRBJ2-7; 11 bases align to TRBD2. V was clipped by 2 bases and J by 4 bases; unmatched bases: 2. The CDR3 has 14 amino acids. CDR1 SGHDT and CDR2 YYEEEE come from the germline V gene. DNA for the CDR3: TGTGCCAGCAGCTTCGGGACTAGCGGTTACGAGCAGTACTTC. Translating it yields CASSFGTSGYEQYF.

The CDR3 DNA sequence: TGTGCCAGCAGTTACTCGGAGGAGTACGAGCAGTACTTC. This gives the protein CASSYSEEYEQYF. The V call is TRBV6-6, the J call TRBJ2-7, with D possibly being TRBD2 (5 bases). This CDR3 region has 13 residues. Germline CDR1 MNHNY, CDR2 SVGAGI (reference sequence). V dropped 0 bases and J dropped 4 bases, with 7 bases sitting between them.

This chain links TRBV27 with TRBJ2-1; 15 positions match TRBD2. V dropped 3 bases and J dropped 4; count of bases not matched to a gene: 10. Germline CDR1 and CDR2: MNHEY and SMNVEV (reference sequence). The CDR3 covers 19 residues. The CDR3 spells CASSFSGLAGGGTYNEQFF. The CDR3 DNA is TGTGCCAGCAGTTTCTCGGGACTAGCGGGAGGAGGGACATACAATGAGCAGTTCTTC.

The V gene is TRBV19, the J gene TRBJ2-7; possible D gene TRBD1, 5 bases. The CDR3 sequence is 14 residues long. V was clipped by 7 bases and J by 6 bases, with 19 bases between them. The germline V gene encodes CDR1 LNHDA and CDR2 SQIVND (reference sequence). Here the CDR3 DNA reads TGTGCCAGTAAGTCCAGGGAAATCTTGGGCGAGCAGTACTTC. Residues: CASKSREILGEQYF.

This chain links TRBV7-9 with TRBJ2-5; tentative D call: TRBD2 (6 bases). The CDR3 runs 16 residues. The V gene's germline CDR1 is SEHNR and CDR2 FQNEAQ (reference sequence). Trimming removed 4 bases at V and 5 bases at J, with 20 bases between. CDR3 in amino acids: CASSYRTSRVAETQYF. As DNA, the CDR3 is TGTGCCAGCAGCTACCGTACTAGCCGGGTTGCGGAGACCCAGTACTTC.

V is TRBV6-1 and J is TRBJ2-7; D unclear. V lost 4 bases and J 2 bases, leaving 15 bases between the germline ends. The CDR3 is 15 amino acids. Per germline, CDR1 MNHNS and CDR2 SASEGT. In DNA, the CDR3 is TGTGCCAGCAGTGGTACGGCCCAAGTAACCTACGAGCAGTACTTC. Its translation: CASSGTAQVTYEQYF.

CDR3 nucleotides: TGTGCCAGCAGTTACTTGAGGGGGACTGGGGCCAACGTCCTGACTTTC. The encoded protein is CASSYLRGTGANVLTF. The rearrangement uses TRBV6-5 and TRBJ2-6, with D perhaps TRBD1 (6 bases). Germline CDR1 and CDR2: MNHEY and SVGAGI. V was trimmed by 1 base and J by 2 bases, leaving 9 bases between them. The CDR3 consists of 16 residues.

The chain recombines TRBV5-5 with TRBJ2-7; TRBD1 matches 8 bases. V lost 3 bases to trimming and J lost 2 bases; unmatched junction nucleotides: 7. Germline CDR1 and CDR2: SGHKS and YYEKEE (reference sequence). CDR3 size: 15 residues. CDR3 in DNA: TGTGCCAGCAGCTCCACCGACAGGGGAACCTACGAGCAGTACTTC. It codes for CASSSTDRGTYEQYF.

This clone was observed a handful of times. J is TRBJ2-5 and V is TRBV28; the D gene is possibly TRBD1 (5 bases). Germline V gives CDR1 MDHEN, CDR2 SYDVKM. The CDR3 runs 15 residues. V was shortened by 3 bases and J by 2 bases, with 13 bases between the two germline ends. For the CDR3, the DNA is TGTGCCAGCAGTTTTGTTGGACACCAGCAAGAGACCCAGTACTTC. Its translation: CASSFVGHQQETQYF.

V is TRBV7-9 and J is TRBJ1-2; D remains unclear. Germline CDR1 and CDR2: SEHNR and FQNEAQ (reference sequence). The CDR3 length is 18 residues. Trimming took 2 bases from V and 0 from J, leaving 19 bases between them. The CDR3: CASSLSGSPMVTNYGYTF. DNA for the CDR3: TGTGCCAGCAGCTTAAGTGGCAGTCCGATGGTAACTAACTATGGCTACACCTTC.